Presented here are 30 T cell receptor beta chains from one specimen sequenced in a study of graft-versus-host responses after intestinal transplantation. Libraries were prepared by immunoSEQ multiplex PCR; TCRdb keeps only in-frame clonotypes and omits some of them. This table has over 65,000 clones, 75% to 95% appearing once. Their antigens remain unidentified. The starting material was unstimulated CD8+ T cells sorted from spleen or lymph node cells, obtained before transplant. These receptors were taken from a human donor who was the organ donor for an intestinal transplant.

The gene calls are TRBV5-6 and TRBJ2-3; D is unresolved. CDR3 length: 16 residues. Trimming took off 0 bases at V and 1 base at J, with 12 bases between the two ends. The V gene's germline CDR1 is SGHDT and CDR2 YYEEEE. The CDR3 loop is CASSLEVFPGTDTQYF. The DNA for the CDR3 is TGTGCCAGCAGCTTGGAGGTCTTCCCGGGCACAGATACGCAGTATTTT. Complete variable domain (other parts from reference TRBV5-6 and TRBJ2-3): DAGVTQSPTHLIKTRGQQVTLRCSPKSGHDTVSWYQQALGQGPQFIFQYYEEEERQRGNFPDRFSGHQFPNYSSELNVNALLLGDSALYLCASSLEVFPGTDTQYFGPGTRLTVL.

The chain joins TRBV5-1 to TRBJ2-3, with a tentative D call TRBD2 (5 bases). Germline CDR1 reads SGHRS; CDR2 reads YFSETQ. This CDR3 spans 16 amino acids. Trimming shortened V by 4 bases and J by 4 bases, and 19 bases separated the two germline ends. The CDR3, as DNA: TGCGCCAGCAGCCGGGCGTGGGTTAGTAGCGCAGATACGCAGTATTTT. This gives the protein CASSRAWVSSADTQYF.

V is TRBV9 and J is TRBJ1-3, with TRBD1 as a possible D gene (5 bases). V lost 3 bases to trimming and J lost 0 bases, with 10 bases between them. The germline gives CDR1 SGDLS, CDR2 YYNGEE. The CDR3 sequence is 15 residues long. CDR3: CASSAGGTSGNTIYF. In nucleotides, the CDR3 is TGTGCCAGCAGCGCCGGCGGGACCTCTGGAAACACCATATATTTT.

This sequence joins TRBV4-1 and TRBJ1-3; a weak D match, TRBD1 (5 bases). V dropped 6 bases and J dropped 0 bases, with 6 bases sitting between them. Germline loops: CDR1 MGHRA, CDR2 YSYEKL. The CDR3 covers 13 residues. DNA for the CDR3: TGCGCCAGCAGGAGGGGCTCTGGAAACACCATATATTTT. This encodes CASRRGSGNTIYF.

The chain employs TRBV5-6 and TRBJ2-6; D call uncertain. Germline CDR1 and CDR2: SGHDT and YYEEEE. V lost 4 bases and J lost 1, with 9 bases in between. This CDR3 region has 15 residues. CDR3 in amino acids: CASSTSSSGANVLTF. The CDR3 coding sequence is TGTGCCAGCAGCACCTCGAGTTCTGGGGCCAACGTCCTGACTTTC.

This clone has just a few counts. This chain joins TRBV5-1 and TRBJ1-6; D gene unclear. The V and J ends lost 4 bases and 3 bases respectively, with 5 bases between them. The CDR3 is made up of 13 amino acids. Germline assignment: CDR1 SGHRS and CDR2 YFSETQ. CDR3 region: CASSPDYNSPLHF. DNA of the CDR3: TGCGCCAGCAGCCCGGACTATAATTCACCCCTCCACTTT.

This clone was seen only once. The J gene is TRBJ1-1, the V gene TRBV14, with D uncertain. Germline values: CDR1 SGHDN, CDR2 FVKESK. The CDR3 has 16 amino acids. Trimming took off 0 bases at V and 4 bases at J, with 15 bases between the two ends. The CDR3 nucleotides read TGTGCCAGCAGCCAAGACTTCCATGGGCCGAGCACTGAAGCTTTCTTT. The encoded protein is CASSQDFHGPSTEAFF.

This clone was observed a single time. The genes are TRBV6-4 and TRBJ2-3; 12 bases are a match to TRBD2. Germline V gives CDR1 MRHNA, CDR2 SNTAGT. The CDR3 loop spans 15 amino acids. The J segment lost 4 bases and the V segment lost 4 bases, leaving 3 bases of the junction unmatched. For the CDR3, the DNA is TGTGCCAGCAGTGCTAGCGGGGGGGCTCCAGATACGCAGTATTTT. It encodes CASSASGGAPDTQYF.

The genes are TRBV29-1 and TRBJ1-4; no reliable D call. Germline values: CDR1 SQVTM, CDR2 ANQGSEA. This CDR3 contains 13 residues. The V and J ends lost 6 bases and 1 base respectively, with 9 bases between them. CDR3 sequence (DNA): TGCAGCGTCGACGGCGGAACTAATGAAAAACTGTTTTTT. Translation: CSVDGGTNEKLFF.

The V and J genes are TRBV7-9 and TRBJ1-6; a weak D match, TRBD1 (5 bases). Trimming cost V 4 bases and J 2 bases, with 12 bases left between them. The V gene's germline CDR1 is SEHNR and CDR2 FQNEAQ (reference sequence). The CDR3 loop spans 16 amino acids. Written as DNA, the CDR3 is TGTGCCAGCAGCTCATACAGGAGCCCCTATAATTCACCCCTCCACTTT. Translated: CASSSYRSPYNSPLHF.

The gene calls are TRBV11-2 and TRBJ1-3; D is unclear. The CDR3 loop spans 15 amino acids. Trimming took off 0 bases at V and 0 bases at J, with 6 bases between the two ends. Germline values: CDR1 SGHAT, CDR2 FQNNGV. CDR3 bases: TGTGCCAGCAGCTTAGACGGATACTCTGGAAACACCATATATTTT. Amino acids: CASSLDGYSGNTIYF.

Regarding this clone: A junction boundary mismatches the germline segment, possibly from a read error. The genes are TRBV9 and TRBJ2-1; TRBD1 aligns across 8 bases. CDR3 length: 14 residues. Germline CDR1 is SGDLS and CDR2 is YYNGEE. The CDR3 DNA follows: TGTGCCAGCAGCGCCGGGACAGGAAGCAATGAGCGGTTCTTC. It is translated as CASSAGTGSNERFF.

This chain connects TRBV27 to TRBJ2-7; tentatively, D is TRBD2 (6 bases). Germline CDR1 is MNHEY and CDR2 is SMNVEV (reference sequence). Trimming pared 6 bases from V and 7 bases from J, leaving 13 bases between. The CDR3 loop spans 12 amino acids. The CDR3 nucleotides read TGTGCCAGCAGCCCCGGGGGTGGAGAGCAGTACTTC. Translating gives CASSPGGGEQYF.

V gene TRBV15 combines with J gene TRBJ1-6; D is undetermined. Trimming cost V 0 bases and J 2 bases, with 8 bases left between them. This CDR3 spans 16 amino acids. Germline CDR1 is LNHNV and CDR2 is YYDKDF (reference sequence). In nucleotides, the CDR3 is TGTGCCACCAGCAGAGAACGCCGGACCTATAATTCACCCCTCCACTTT. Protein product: CATSRERRTYNSPLHF. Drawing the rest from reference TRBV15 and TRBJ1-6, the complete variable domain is DAMVIQNPRYQVTQFGKPVTLSCSQTLNHNVMYWYQQKSSQAPKLLFHYYDKDFNNEADTPDNFQSRRPNTSFCFLDIRSPGLGDTAMYLCATSRERRTYNSPLHFGNGTRLTVT.

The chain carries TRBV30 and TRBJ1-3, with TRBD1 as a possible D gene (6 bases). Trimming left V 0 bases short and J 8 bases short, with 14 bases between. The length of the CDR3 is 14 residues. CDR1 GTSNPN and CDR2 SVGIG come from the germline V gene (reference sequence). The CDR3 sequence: CAWSVGGAGHTIYF. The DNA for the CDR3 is TGTGCCTGGAGTGTAGGGGGGGCCGGCCACACCATATATTTT.

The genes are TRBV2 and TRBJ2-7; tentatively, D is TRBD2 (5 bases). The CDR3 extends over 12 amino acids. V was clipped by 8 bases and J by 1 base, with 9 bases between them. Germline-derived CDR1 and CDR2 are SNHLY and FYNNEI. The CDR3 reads CASGLPSYEQYF. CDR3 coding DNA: TGTGCCAGCGGACTCCCATCCTACGAGCAGTACTTC.

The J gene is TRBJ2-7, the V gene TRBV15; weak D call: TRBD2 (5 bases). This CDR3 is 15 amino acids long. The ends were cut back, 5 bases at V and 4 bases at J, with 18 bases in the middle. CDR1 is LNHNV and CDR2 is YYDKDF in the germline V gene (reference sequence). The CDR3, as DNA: TGTGCCACCAGCTTGATTAGCGCCCTACCTTACGAGCAGTACTTC. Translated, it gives CATSLISALPYEQYF.

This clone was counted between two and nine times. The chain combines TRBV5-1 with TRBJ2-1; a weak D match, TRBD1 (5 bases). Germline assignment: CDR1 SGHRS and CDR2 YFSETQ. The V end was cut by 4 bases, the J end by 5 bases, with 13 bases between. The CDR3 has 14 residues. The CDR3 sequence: CASSPGHGNNEQFF. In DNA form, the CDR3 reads TGCGCCAGCAGCCCCGGACACGGAAACAATGAGCAGTTCTTC.

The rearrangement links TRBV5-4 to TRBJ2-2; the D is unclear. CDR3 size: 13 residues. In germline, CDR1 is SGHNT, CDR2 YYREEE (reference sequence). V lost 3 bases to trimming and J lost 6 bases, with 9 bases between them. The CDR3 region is CASSYSDPGELFF. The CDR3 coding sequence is TGTGCCAGCAGCTACAGCGATCCCGGGGAGCTGTTTTTT.

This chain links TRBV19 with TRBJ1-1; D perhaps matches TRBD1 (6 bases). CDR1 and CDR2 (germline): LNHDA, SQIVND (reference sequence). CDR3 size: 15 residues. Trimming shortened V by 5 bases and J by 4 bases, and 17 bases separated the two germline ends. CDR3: CASSPRDTWVTEAFF. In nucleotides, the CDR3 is TGTGCCAGTAGTCCTAGGGACACTTGGGTCACTGAAGCTTTCTTT.

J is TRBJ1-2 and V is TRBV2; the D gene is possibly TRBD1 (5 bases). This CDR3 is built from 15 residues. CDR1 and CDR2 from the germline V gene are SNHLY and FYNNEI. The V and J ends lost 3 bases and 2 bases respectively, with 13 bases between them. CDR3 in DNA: TGTGCCAGCAGTGATACCGACAGAGCCAACTATGGCTACACCTTC. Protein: CASSDTDRANYGYTF.

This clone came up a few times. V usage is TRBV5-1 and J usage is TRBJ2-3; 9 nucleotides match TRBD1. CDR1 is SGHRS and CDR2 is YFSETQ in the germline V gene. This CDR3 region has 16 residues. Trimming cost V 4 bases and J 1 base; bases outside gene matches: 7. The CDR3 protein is CASSGGQGRGTDTQYF. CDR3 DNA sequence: TGCGCCAGCAGCGGCGGACAGGGGAGGGGCACAGATACGCAGTATTTT.

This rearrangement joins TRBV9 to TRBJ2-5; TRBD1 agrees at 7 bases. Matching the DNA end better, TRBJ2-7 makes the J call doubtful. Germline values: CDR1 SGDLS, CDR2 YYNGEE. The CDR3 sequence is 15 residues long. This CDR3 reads CASSVGSTGDYEQYF. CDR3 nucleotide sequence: TGTGCCAGCAGCGTAGGTTCAACAGGGGACTACGAGCAGTACTTC.

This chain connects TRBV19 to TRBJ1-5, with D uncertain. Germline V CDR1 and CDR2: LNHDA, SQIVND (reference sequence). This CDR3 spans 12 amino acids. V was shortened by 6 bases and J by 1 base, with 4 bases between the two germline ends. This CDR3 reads CASRNSNQPQHF. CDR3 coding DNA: TGTGCCAGTAGGAACAGCAATCAGCCCCAGCATTTT.

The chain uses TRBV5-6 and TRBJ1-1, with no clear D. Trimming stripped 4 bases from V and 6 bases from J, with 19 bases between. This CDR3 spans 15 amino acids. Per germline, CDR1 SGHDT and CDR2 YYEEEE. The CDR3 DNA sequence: TGTGCCAGCAGCCTGGCTCAGAGGGTAGTCGCTGAAGCTTTCTTT. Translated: CASSLAQRVVAEAFF.

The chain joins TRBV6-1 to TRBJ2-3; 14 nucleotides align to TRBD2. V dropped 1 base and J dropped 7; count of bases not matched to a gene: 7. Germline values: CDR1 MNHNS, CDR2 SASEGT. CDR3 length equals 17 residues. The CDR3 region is CASSEDWGLAGVYTQYF. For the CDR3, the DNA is TGTGCCAGCAGTGAAGATTGGGGACTAGCGGGAGTATATACGCAGTATTTT.

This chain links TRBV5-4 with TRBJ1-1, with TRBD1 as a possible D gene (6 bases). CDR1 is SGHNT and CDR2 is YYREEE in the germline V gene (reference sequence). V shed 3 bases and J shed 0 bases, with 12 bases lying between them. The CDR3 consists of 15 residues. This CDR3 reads CASSSYRVLNTEAFF. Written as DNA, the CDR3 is TGTGCCAGCAGCTCTTACAGGGTTTTGAACACTGAAGCTTTCTTT.

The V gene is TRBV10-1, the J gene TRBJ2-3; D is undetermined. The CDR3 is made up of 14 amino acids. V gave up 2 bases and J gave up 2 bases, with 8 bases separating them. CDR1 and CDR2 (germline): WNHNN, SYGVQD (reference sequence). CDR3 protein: CASSEHQNTDTQYF. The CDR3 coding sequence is TGCGCCAGCAGTGAGCACCAGAACACAGATACGCAGTATTTT.

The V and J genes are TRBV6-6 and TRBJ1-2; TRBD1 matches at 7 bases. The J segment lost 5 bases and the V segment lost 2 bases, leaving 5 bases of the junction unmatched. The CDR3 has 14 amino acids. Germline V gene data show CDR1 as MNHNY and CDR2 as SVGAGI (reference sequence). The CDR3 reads CASSYGGQKYGYTF. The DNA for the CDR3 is TGTGCCAGCAGTTACGGGGGACAGAAATATGGCTACACCTTC.

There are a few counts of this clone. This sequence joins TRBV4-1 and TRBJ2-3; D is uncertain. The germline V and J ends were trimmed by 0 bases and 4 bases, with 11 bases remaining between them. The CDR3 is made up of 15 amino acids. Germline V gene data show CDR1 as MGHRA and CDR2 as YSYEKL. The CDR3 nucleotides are TGCGCCAGCAGCCAAGAACTTCCCCAGGCAGATACGCAGTATTTT. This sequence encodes CASSQELPQADTQYF.